The 14 T cell receptor beta chains presented below share a single source sample, sequenced in a study of blood T cell repertoires in COVID-19. Here immunoSEQ multiplex PCR was the method, and the copy in TCRdb shows in-frame clones only, minus some. This table has some 220,000 clones, 85% appearing once. Sequences were obtained from peripheral blood. The receptors shown here come from a man in his forties or fifties with COVID-19, enrolled during active disease.

This chain joins TRBV7-8 and TRBJ2-2; D may be TRBD2 (5 bases). Trimming took off 11 bases at V and 1 base at J, with 14 bases between the two ends. Per germline, CDR1 SGHVS and CDR2 FQNEAQ. The CDR3 runs to 14 residues. CDR3 loop: CASKRDENTGELFF. CDR3 sequence (DNA): TGTGCCTCTAAGAGGGATGAGAACACCGGGGAGCTGTTTTTT.

The V and J genes are TRBV11-2 and TRBJ1-4; 7 positions agree with TRBD1. CDR3 length: 19 residues. Losses at the gene ends were 5 bases for V and 0 bases for J; bases not matched to a gene: 15. The germline V gene encodes CDR1 SGHAT and CDR2 FQNNGV. The CDR3 nucleotides read TGTGCCAGCAGCCCACTGACAGGGTTAAGCTTGACAACTAATGAAAAACTGTTTTTT. Residues: CASSPLTGLSLTTNEKLFF.

This CDR3 reads CASRPSSGGAQEQYF. As DNA, the CDR3 is TGTGCCAGCAGACCCAGTAGCGGGGGGGCACAGGAGCAGTACTTC. The chain has TRBV27 and TRBJ2-7, with TRBD2 matching over 11 bases. CDR3 length equals 15 residues. Looked up from germline, CDR1 is MNHEY and CDR2 is SMNVEV (reference sequence). The J segment lost 7 bases and the V segment lost 6 bases, leaving 11 bases of the junction unmatched.

The chain has TRBV19 and TRBJ2-3, with D perhaps TRBD2 (7 bases). The CDR3 is made up of 16 amino acids. Germline CDR1 reads LNHDA; CDR2 reads SQIVND (reference sequence). Trimming stripped 1 base from V and 5 bases from J, with 16 bases between. CDR3 protein: CASSIAGGLGRDTQYF. CDR3 nucleotides: TGTGCCAGTAGTATAGCGGGGGGCCTAGGACGAGATACGCAGTATTTT.

The rearrangement uses TRBV3-1 (or the pseudogene TRBV3-2) and TRBJ2-7; 13 nucleotides agree with TRBD2. This CDR3 has 16 amino acids. With 2 bases clipped from V and 3 bases from J, the junction kept 4 bases outside the gene matches. Germline values: CDR1 LGHDT, CDR2 YNNKEL (reference sequence). The CDR3 loop reads CASSQRLAGGHYEQYF. As DNA, the CDR3 is TGTGCCAGCAGCCAACGACTAGCGGGGGGCCACTACGAGCAGTACTTC.

V usage is TRBV6-1 and J usage is TRBJ2-7; D ambiguous. The V and J ends lost 3 bases and 4 bases respectively, with 16 bases between them. This CDR3 comprises 15 residues. Germline V gene lookup returns CDR1 MNHNS and CDR2 SASEGT. For the CDR3, the DNA is TGTGCCAGCAGTGACGGCAGGCCTCCTTGGTACGAGCAGTACTTC. This encodes CASSDGRPPWYEQYF.

The rearrangement joins TRBV7-2 to TRBJ2-1; 9 bases are a match to TRBD2. This CDR3 is built from 16 residues. The germline V gene has CDR1 SGHTA and CDR2 FQGNSA. With V trimmed by 2 bases and J by 8 bases, 10 bases remained unmatched. The CDR3, as DNA: TGTGCCAGCAGCTTAAAGGTGTCTAGCGGGGACTATGAGCAGTTCTTC. This sequence encodes CASSLKVSSGDYEQFF.

The V gene is TRBV15, the J gene TRBJ1-1; D gene ambiguous. Trimming stripped 1 base from V and 4 bases from J, with 16 bases between. The germline gives CDR1 LNHNV, CDR2 YYDKDF (reference sequence). This CDR3 contains 16 residues. CDR3 region: CATSRVYPGVGTEAFF. The CDR3 DNA reads as TGTGCCACCAGCAGAGTTTACCCGGGTGTGGGCACTGAAGCTTTCTTT.

The J gene is TRBJ2-2, the V gene TRBV28; D is uncertain. The CDR3 totals 13 residues. Trimming stripped 6 bases from V and 6 bases from J, with 11 bases between. Germline-derived CDR1 and CDR2 are MDHEN and SYDVKM. As DNA, the CDR3 is TGTGCCAGCAGGAGCAAGTTTTCCGGGGAGCTGTTTTTT. Translated: CASRSKFSGELFF.

The rearrangement uses TRBV7-8 and TRBJ1-3, with 9 bases lining up with TRBD1. V was pared by 6 bases and J by 5 bases, with 5 bases of the junction left unmatched. The CDR3 has 14 residues. In germline, CDR1 is SGHVS, CDR2 FQNEAQ. The CDR3 is CASRFGTGRNTIYF. The DNA for the CDR3 is TGTGCCAGCAGGTTCGGGACAGGGAGAAACACCATATATTTT.

The chain's CDR3 is CASSFPGDRYPYSNQPQHF. CDR3 coding DNA: TGTGCCAGCAGTTTCCCCGGGGACAGGTACCCTTATAGCAATCAGCCCCAGCATTTT. The V call is TRBV5-4, the J call TRBJ1-5; TRBD1 agrees at 8 bases. CDR1 is SGHNT and CDR2 is YYREEE in the germline V gene (reference sequence). The CDR3 sequence is 19 residues long. V gave up 5 bases and J gave up 0 bases; unmatched junction bases: 16.

The V gene is TRBV9, the J gene TRBJ2-3; 9 bases agree with TRBD1. With V trimmed by 0 bases and J by 5 bases, 4 bases remained unmatched. The germline CDR1 and CDR2 sequences are SGDLS and YYNGEE. CDR3 length: 15 amino acids. For the CDR3, the DNA is TGTGCCAGCAGCGTAGAAGGGACAGGGCGAGATACGCAGTATTTT. Translated, it gives CASSVEGTGRDTQYF.

V usage is TRBV4-2 and J usage is TRBJ1-1; TRBD1 matches 7 bases. The CDR3 sequence is 15 residues long. Germline assignment: CDR1 LGHNA and CDR2 YNFKEQ. With V trimmed by 1 base and J by 4 bases, 6 bases remained unmatched. The CDR3 DNA reads TGTGCCAGCAGCCAAGGAGGGCAGGGGGGCACTGAAGCTTTCTTT. It yields the protein CASSQGGQGGTEAFF.

This chain uses TRBV30 with TRBJ1-5; TRBD1 might be the D (5 bases). The length of the CDR3 is 16 residues. Trimming cost V 3 bases and J 1 base, with 16 bases left between them. Germline CDR1 reads GTSNPN; CDR2 reads SVGIG (reference sequence). The CDR3 protein is CAWSGEGSYSNQPQHF. Here the CDR3 DNA reads TGTGCCTGGAGCGGGGAGGGGAGTTACAGCAATCAGCCCCAGCATTTT. Full variable domain (rest looked up from reference TRBV30 and TRBJ1-5): SQTIHQWPATLVQPVGSPLSLECTVEGTSNPNLYWYRQAAGRGLQLLFYSVGIGQISSEVPQNLSASRPQDRQFILSSKKLLLSDSGFYLCAWSGEGSYSNQPQHFGDGTRLSIL.